Detailed here is one TCR beta chain. Under the authors' procedure: Scientists estimated how many nucleated cells there were by amplifying reference gene primers. Sequencing was performed with immunoSEQ multiplex PCR; in TCRdb, only in-frame clones are kept and a portion is missing. For V, J and clone size, that table is used; D and trimming come from the DNA. This table has around 200,000 clones, 70% to 85% appearing once. The data originate from a study of blood T cell repertoires in COVID-19. This sequence originates from a woman in her twenties or thirties who had recovered from COVID-19. The source material was PBMCs or T cells enriched from blood (not recorded which).

The CDR3 loop reads CASSIPGRGEKLFF. The CDR3 DNA sequence: TGTGCCAGTAGTATCCCGGGTCGAGGCGAAAAACTGTTTTTT. V usage is TRBV19 and J usage is TRBJ1-4; D unresolved. Trimming cost V 3 bases and J 8 bases, with 13 bases left between them. CDR3 size: 14 residues. In germline, CDR1 is LNHDA, CDR2 SQIVND (reference sequence).